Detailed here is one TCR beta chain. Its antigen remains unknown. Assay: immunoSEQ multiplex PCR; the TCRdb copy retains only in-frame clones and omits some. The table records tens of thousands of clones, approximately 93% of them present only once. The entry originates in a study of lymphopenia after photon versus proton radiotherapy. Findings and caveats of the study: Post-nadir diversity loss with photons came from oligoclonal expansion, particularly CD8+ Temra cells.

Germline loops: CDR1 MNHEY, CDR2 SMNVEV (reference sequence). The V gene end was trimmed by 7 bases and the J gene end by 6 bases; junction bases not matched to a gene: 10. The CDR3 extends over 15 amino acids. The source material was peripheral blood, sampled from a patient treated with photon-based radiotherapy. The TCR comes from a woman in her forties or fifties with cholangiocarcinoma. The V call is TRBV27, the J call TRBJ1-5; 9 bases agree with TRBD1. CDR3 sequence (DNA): TGTGCCAGCAAGTCGGTTGACAGGGGGGGTCAGCCCCAGCATTTT. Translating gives CASKSVDRGGQPQHF.